What follows are 29 T cell receptor beta chains derived from one specimen sequenced in a study of T-cell memory formation after mild COVID-19. A single record per CDR3 protein comes from TCRdb applying MiXCR to the 5' RACE reads. This sample yields 380,000 or so distinct CDR3 sequences, of which roughly an eighth are seen a single time; about 20% belongs to the top ten. Sequenced: PBMCs or a T cell subset sorted from them (not recorded which). These TCRs come from a man younger than 35 who had mild COVID-19 (a few samples of this study predate the infection). Cell type and time point are not known.

V is TRBV11-2 and J is TRBJ1-2; 8 bases match TRBD1. V shed 5 bases, J shed 4 bases, and the junction held 9 bases outside the gene matches. Germline V gene data show CDR1 as SGHAT and CDR2 as FQNNGV. The CDR3 is made up of 15 amino acids. The CDR3 region has the DNA TGTGCCAGCAGCCCGGACAGGGCGACCCGCTATGGCTACACCTTC. Amino acid sequence: CASSPDRATRYGYTF.

CDR3 coding DNA: TGTGCCAGCAGCCGGGGACTAGCGGGAACCTTCACAGATACGCAGTATTTT. Translating it yields CASSRGLAGTFTDTQYF. The chain is built from TRBV3-1 and TRBJ2-3; 13 nucleotides agree with TRBD2. The CDR3 runs to 17 residues. The ends lost 4 bases at V and 2 bases at J; junction bases unmatched: 6. The germline V gene encodes CDR1 LGHDT and CDR2 YNNKEL (reference sequence).

This clonotype was seen ten or more times. The V gene is TRBV7-2, the J gene TRBJ2-5; D unresolved. The CDR3 covers 11 residues. The V end lost 2 bases, the J end lost 5 bases, and 3 bases lay between the germline ends. The germline V gene encodes CDR1 SGHTA and CDR2 FQGNSA. The DNA of the CDR3 is TGTGCCAGCAGCTTAACGGAGACCCAGTACTTC. Translating it yields CASSLTETQYF.

The chain uses TRBV20-1 and TRBJ2-7, with 8 nucleotides matching TRBD1. CDR3 length: 13 amino acids. J lost 3 bases, V lost 3 bases, and 4 bases had no gene match. Germline V CDR1 and CDR2: DFQATT, SNEGSKA (reference sequence). DNA of the CDR3: TGCAGTGCTAGGAGGACAGGGAACTACGAGCAGTACTTC. Protein sequence: CSARRTGNYEQYF.

This clonotype was seen a handful of times. Here the CDR3 reads CASSPGQGVEQYV. The CDR3 coding sequence is TGTGCCAGCAGCCCGGGACAGGGTGTTGAGCAGTACGTC. V gene TRBV6-2 or TRBV6-3 combines with J gene TRBJ2-7; 9 bases match TRBD1. In germline, CDR1 is MNHEY, CDR2 SVGEGT. After removal of 6 bases from V and 7 bases from J, the junction contained 7 bases not matched to a gene. This CDR3 is 13 amino acids long.

This clonotype was counted ten times or more. The V gene is TRBV20-1, the J gene TRBJ2-3; 9 bases match TRBD1. Germline V gives CDR1 DFQATT, CDR2 SNEGSKA (reference sequence). With V trimmed by 6 bases and J by 3 bases, 4 bases remained unmatched. This CDR3 has 13 residues. The CDR3 loop is CSATGQGTDTQYF. Here the CDR3 DNA reads TGCAGTGCCACGGGACAGGGTACAGATACGCAGTATTTT.

This clonotype was seen more than once but under ten times. The chain joins TRBV20-1 to TRBJ2-1, with 7 bases matching TRBD1. Per the germline V gene, CDR1 is DFQATT and CDR2 is SNEGSKA (reference sequence). J was trimmed by 0 bases and V by 3 bases; bases with no gene match: 11. This CDR3 has 17 amino acids. CDR3 nucleotide sequence: TGCAGTGCTAGTCGGATAGTAGGGGGCTACTCCTACAATGAGCAGTTCTTC. This translates into CSASRIVGGYSYNEQFF.

The V and J genes are TRBV7-9 and TRBJ2-1; 9 bases are shared with TRBD2. Per germline, CDR1 SEHNR and CDR2 FQNEAQ (reference sequence). After removal of 7 bases from V and 2 bases from J, the junction contained 3 bases not matched to a gene. CDR3 length: 14 amino acids. CDR3 DNA: TGTGCCAGCAATAGCGGGGGCACCTACAATGAGCAGTTCTTC. Translating it yields CASNSGGTYNEQFF.

J is TRBJ2-7 and V is TRBV29-1; 7 bases line up with TRBD1. This CDR3 has 14 amino acids. The J segment lost 2 bases and the V segment lost 1 base, leaving 5 bases of the junction unmatched. Germline values: CDR1 SQVTM, CDR2 ANQGSEA. CDR3 sequence reads: CSVEGTGVPYEQYF. The CDR3, as DNA: TGCAGCGTTGAAGGAACAGGGGTTCCCTACGAGCAGTACTTC.

This clonotype was picked up one time. The CDR3 region has the DNA TGCGCCAGCAGCCCCCACAGGGAGGTTAAAGATACGCAGTATTTT. Protein product: CASSPHREVKDTQYF. The rearrangement joins TRBV4-1 to TRBJ2-3, with D perhaps given as TRBD1 or TRBD2 (6 bases each). Germline V gene lookup returns CDR1 MGHRA and CDR2 YSYEKL. This CDR3 has 15 residues. V was cut by 4 bases and J by 5 bases, with 16 bases left in between.

In this sample, this clonotype turned up a few times. V gene TRBV29-1 combines with J gene TRBJ1-1; possibly TRBD1 for D (5 bases). Trimming pared 3 bases from V and 5 bases from J, leaving 22 bases between. The CDR3 covers 16 residues. From germline, CDR1 is SQVTM and CDR2 ANQGSEA. This CDR3 reads CSVDYRSPTGRTEAFF. CDR3 nucleotides: TGCAGCGTTGATTATCGCTCGCCTACAGGAAGGACTGAAGCTTTCTTT.

This chain joins TRBV5-1 and TRBJ2-5; 12 nucleotides line up with TRBD2. This CDR3 region has 15 residues. Germline-derived CDR1 and CDR2 are SGHRS and YFSETQ. The V and J ends lost 3 bases and 4 bases, in that order; junction bases with no gene match: 4. The CDR3 protein is CASSSLTSGGETQYF. DNA of the CDR3: TGCGCCAGCAGCTCCCTGACTAGCGGGGGAGAGACCCAGTACTTC.

The chain has TRBV5-1 and TRBJ2-1; TRBD1 matches 11 bases. This CDR3 has 13 residues. CDR1 and CDR2 from the germline V gene are SGHRS and YFSETQ. Trimming removed 7 bases from V and 6 bases from J; junction bases left unmatched: 3. CDR3 DNA: TGCGCCAGCGGACAGGGGGCCGGCAATGAGCAGTTCTTC. It is translated as CASGQGAGNEQFF.

This clonotype has at least ten counts. V usage is TRBV7-2 and J usage is TRBJ1-1, with a possible D match to TRBD1 (5 bases). This CDR3 spans 13 amino acids. The ends were cut back, 1 base at V and 5 bases at J, with 8 bases in the middle. The germline CDR1 and CDR2 sequences are SGHTA and FQGNSA. The CDR3 reads CASSLDGGTEAFF. The CDR3 coding sequence is TGTGCCAGCAGCTTAGATGGGGGGACTGAAGCTTTCTTT.

The CDR3 region has the DNA TGTGCCAGCAGTAAGACAGGGTACGAGCAGTACTTC. It specifies CASSKTGYEQYF. The rearrangement links TRBV2 to TRBJ2-7, with TRBD1 identical over 7 bases. The CDR3 is 12 residues long. The germline gives CDR1 SNHLY, CDR2 FYNNEI. J was trimmed by 4 bases and V by 5 bases; bases with no gene match: 2.

The V and J genes are TRBV6-1 and TRBJ1-4; tentative D call: TRBD1 (6 bases). The germline V and J ends were trimmed by 1 base and 8 bases, with 14 bases remaining between them. The CDR3 totals 15 residues. Germline V gene lookup returns CDR1 MNHNS and CDR2 SASEGT. The CDR3 region has the DNA TGTGCCAGCAGTGAAGTCCCATCAGGGGAAGAAAAACTGTTTTTT. It translates to CASSEVPSGEEKLFF.

The chain employs TRBV27 and TRBJ2-7, with D uncertain. CDR3 length: 13 amino acids. CDR1 MNHEY and CDR2 SMNVEV come from the germline V gene (reference sequence). V lost 2 bases and J lost 3, with 8 bases in between. The CDR3 nucleotides are TGTGCCAGCAGTTTAGGACCCTACTACGAGCAGTACGTC. It codes for CASSLGPYYEQYV.

This clonotype was counted many times. The J gene is TRBJ1-1, the V gene TRBV18, with D possibly matching TRBD1 (5 bases). The CDR3 runs to 13 residues. The V gene lost 8 bases and the J gene lost 3 bases, with 13 bases spanning the gap. Germline V gene sequence: CDR1 KGHSH, CDR2 LQKENI. The CDR3 sequence is CASSPQGDTEAFF. The CDR3 DNA reads TGTGCCAGCAGCCCCCAGGGTGACACTGAAGCTTTCTTT.

This chain links TRBV5-5 with TRBJ2-1; no clear D. This CDR3 has 15 amino acids. Germline CDR1 is SGHKS and CDR2 is YYEKEE (reference sequence). Trimming cost V 2 bases and J 5 bases, with 14 bases left between them. The CDR3 DNA reads TGTGCCAGCAGCTTACGCGTTTTATCCGACAATGAGCAGTTCTTC. It is translated as CASSLRVLSDNEQFF.

The chain recombines TRBV12-3 or TRBV12-4 with TRBJ2-7; possibly TRBD1 for D (6 bases). The V and J ends lost 7 bases and 0 bases respectively, with 10 bases between them. CDR3 length equals 13 residues. The DNA for the CDR3 is TGTGCCAGCAACAGGGAGAGCTCCTACGAGCAGTACTTC. Amino acids: CASNRESSYEQYF.

At least ten counts were recorded for this clonotype. The chain has TRBV18 and TRBJ2-1; D gene ambiguous. The CDR3 has 15 residues. Germline CDR1 reads KGHSH; CDR2 reads LQKENI. The ends were cut back, 3 bases at V and 0 bases at J, with 9 bases in the middle. In nucleotides, the CDR3 is TGTGCCAGCTCACCGATCTGGAGCTCCTACAATGAGCAGTTCTTC. It specifies CASSPIWSSYNEQFF.

The chain has TRBV5-1 and TRBJ2-1, with D tentatively TRBD2 (6 bases). The V gene's germline CDR1 is SGHRS and CDR2 YFSETQ. V was cut by 8 bases and J by 0 bases, with 12 bases left in between. The CDR3 runs to 14 residues. The DNA of the CDR3 is TGCGCCAGGTTGGGCGGGACCTCCTACAATGAGCAGTTCTTC. Amino acids: CARLGGTSYNEQFF.

This clonotype was seen ten or more times. The V and J genes are TRBV29-1 and TRBJ2-5; D is possibly TRBD2 (5 bases). With 4 bases removed from V and 5 bases from J, the gap between germline ends came to 11 bases. The CDR3 contains 12 residues. Germline CDR1 and CDR2: SQVTM and ANQGSEA. The CDR3, as DNA: TGCAGCGTTGGAGGGCCCAAGGAGACCCAGTACTTC. Encoded protein: CSVGGPKETQYF.

This clonotype has just a few counts. V and J are TRBV6-2 or TRBV6-3 and TRBJ2-5; D is possibly TRBD2 (5 bases). The germline gives CDR1 MNHEY, CDR2 SVGEGT. The CDR3 is 13 residues long. Trimming removed 4 bases at V and 3 bases at J, with 9 bases between. The CDR3 DNA sequence: TGTGCCAGCAGTTCTCGGAGGAAAGAGACCCAGTACTTC. This encodes CASSSRRKETQYF.

The table lists this clonotype with a few counts. CDR3 nucleotides: TGTGCCAGCAGCGTAGGTGTTGGGAACATTCAGTACTTC. Amino acids: CASSVGVGNIQYF. V gene TRBV9 combines with J gene TRBJ2-4; D not resolved. The germline CDR1 and CDR2 sequences are SGDLS and YYNGEE. The CDR3 consists of 13 residues. With 0 bases removed from V and 7 bases from J, the gap between germline ends came to 8 bases.

This clonotype was counted ten times or more. The rearrangement links TRBV7-2 to TRBJ2-4; 12 bases are shared with TRBD2. The germline V gene has CDR1 SGHTA and CDR2 FQGNSA. The CDR3 is made up of 16 amino acids. V dropped 5 bases and J dropped 2; count of bases not matched to a gene: 4. CDR3 nucleotides: TGTGCCAGCAGCCTGACTAGCGGGGGCTCCAAAAACATTCAGTACTTC. This encodes CASSLTSGGSKNIQYF.

The rearrangement joins TRBV28 to TRBJ1-6; no firm D call. There are 13 residues in the CDR3. Germline assignment: CDR1 MDHEN and CDR2 SYDVKM. V lost 6 bases and J 9 bases, leaving 12 bases between the germline ends. The CDR3 spells CASSSPNSSPLHF. CDR3 in DNA: TGTGCCAGCAGCTCCCCGAATTCTTCACCCCTCCACTTT.

This clonotype has a handful of counts. V gene TRBV6-1 combines with J gene TRBJ1-2; 8 bases are shared with TRBD1. Germline V CDR1 and CDR2: MNHNS, SASEGT. This CDR3 contains 16 residues. V lost 0 bases to trimming and J lost 4 bases; unmatched junction nucleotides: 7. The CDR3, as DNA: TGTGCCAGCAGTGAAGCCCCCCGGACAGGGCCCTATGGCTACACCTTC. Protein: CASSEAPRTGPYGYTF.

Many counts were recorded for this clonotype. This rearrangement joins TRBV5-6 to TRBJ2-3; TRBD1 aligns across 9 bases. The J segment lost 4 bases and the V segment lost 3 bases, leaving 9 bases of the junction unmatched. The germline V gene has CDR1 SGHDT and CDR2 YYEEEE. The CDR3 sequence is 16 residues long. The CDR3 nucleotides read TGTGCCAGCAGCTCTTTGGGGACAGGGATAGCAGATACGCAGTATTTT. Protein sequence: CASSSLGTGIADTQYF.